The 5 T cell receptor beta chains given below trace back to one sample, sequenced in a study of blood T cells in healthy people across ages. With a J-beta primer mix and a sample-barcoded 5' primer, a second PCR ran 7 to 11 cycles. TCRdb redid the calling of the 5' RACE reads with MiXCR, one entry per CDR3 protein. The table records some 930,000 distinct CDR3 sequences, almost 30% of them present only once. This sample also appeared in a second study, on T cells of mothers and their children.

Input material: blood. The receptors were gathered from a middle-aged woman in good health.

As to this clonotype: Its ends do not fully match the called genes, so a read error is possible. The chain links TRBV14 to TRBJ2-7; 7 bases agree with TRBD1. The length of the CDR3 is 14 residues. Germline CDR1 and CDR2: SGHDN and FVKESK. The CDR3 reads CASNQDGRGSEQYF. Written as DNA, the CDR3 is TGTGCCAGCAACCAAGATGGCAGGGGGAGTGAGCAGTACTTC.

This clonotype was found a few times. V gene TRBV7-2 combines with J gene TRBJ2-5; TRBD1 matches at 10 bases. The CDR3 has 15 residues. CDR1 and CDR2 (germline): SGHTA, FQGNSA. The V gene end was trimmed by 0 bases and the J gene end by 7 bases; junction bases not matched to a gene: 5. The CDR3 loop is CASSLAGDRGGTQYF. CDR3 in DNA: TGTGCCAGCAGCTTAGCGGGGGACAGGGGAGGGACCCAGTACTTC.

This chain links TRBV5-6 with TRBJ1-2; perhaps TRBD1 as D (6 bases). The germline CDR1 and CDR2 sequences are SGHDT and YYEEEE. This CDR3 contains 14 residues. Between the trimmed V and J ends, which lost 0 bases and 8 bases, there was a span of 14 bases. CDR3 in amino acids: CASSLGEDRCGYTF. The CDR3 bases are TGTGCCAGCAGCTTGGGCGAAGACAGGTGCGGCTACACCTTC.

Of note for this clonotype: Being one base from a much bigger clone, this may be a read error. This sequence joins TRBV9 and TRBJ2-4; 9 positions match TRBD1. The J call could be wrong; TRBJ2-7 is a better fit for the DNA end. The germline CDR1 and CDR2 sequences are SGDLS and YYNGEE. The CDR3 consists of 14 residues. CDR3 in amino acids: CTSSDRTGVSEQYF. CDR3 DNA: TGTACCAGCAGCGACCGGACAGGGGTGAGCGAGCAGTACTTC.

Of note for this clonotype: One end of the junction is discordant with germline, which a read error may explain. Here the CDR3 reads CASSRPNSPRHF. The CDR3 DNA sequence: TGTGCCAGCAGCCGCCCTAATTCACCCCGCCACTTT. The chain employs TRBV14 and TRBJ1-6, with no clear D. Germline V lookup: CDR1 SGHDN, CDR2 FVKESK. This CDR3 contains 12 residues.